The rows below give T cell receptor beta chains drawn from one sample of a study of CD4 T cells in relation to SARS-CoV-2 and coronaviruses. The protocol was immunoSEQ multiplex PCR, while the TCRdb copy is restricted to in-frame clones and leaves out a portion. The data contain some 65,000 clones, 85% to 90% of them seen just once; the ten biggest clones take up roughly 1.5%. Source material: memory CD4+ T cells from PBMCs. Receptors were obtained from a human donor in good health. The CDR3 runs from the conserved cysteine through the conserved F or W. The D gene is left open where the match is weak. Clone size is given for some rows only: seen once, a few or many times, or a class if the clone is expanded.

13,TRBV5-4,.,.,TRBJ2-5,CASTSFGGETQYF,TGTGCCAGCACCTCCTTTGGTGGGGAGACCCAGTACTTC
12,TRBV7-2,.,.,TRBJ1-6,CASNNHYSPLHF,TGTGCCAGCAACAACCATTATTCACCCCTCCACTTT
17,TRBV24-1,.,.,TRBJ2-5,CATSVQGRLGSGETQYF,TGTGCCACCAGCGTACAGGGAAGGTTAGGGTCGGGAGAGACCCAGTACTTC
13,TRBV30,.,TRBD1,TRBJ2-5,CAWRQGAGETQYF,TGTGCCTGGAGACAGGGGGCAGGAGAGACCCAGTACTTC
15,TRBV2,.,TRBD2,TRBJ2-3,CASSPLAGGTDTQYF,TGTGCCAGCAGTCCTCTAGCGGGGGGCACAGATACGCAGTATTTT
15,TRBV6-4,.,.,TRBJ2-6,CASSDSRAGANVLTF,TGTGCCAGCAGTGACTCGAGAGCTGGGGCCAACGTCCTGACTTTC
15,TRBV6-5,.,.,TRBJ1-5,CASSLTGFGNQPQHF,TGTGCCAGCAGCCTAACAGGTTTCGGGAATCAGCCCCAGCATTTT
15,TRBV11-2,.,.,TRBJ2-1,CASSPRTRLSHEQFF,TGTGCCAGCAGCCCTCGGACACGCTTAAGCCATGAGCAGTTCTTC
12,TRBV19,.,.,TRBJ1-1,CASRTLNTEAFF,TGTGCCAGTAGAACACTGAACACTGAAGCTTTCTTT
13,TRBV6-5,.,TRBD1,TRBJ1-1,CASRATGGTEAFF,TGTGCCAGCAGGGCCACAGGGGGCACTGAAGCTTTCTTT
14,TRBV6-1,.,.,TRBJ1-4,CASSERAADEKLFF,TGTGCCAGCAGTGAAAGGGCGGCGGACGAAAAACTGTTTTTT
13,TRBV6-4,.,.,TRBJ1-2,CASSEQGNYGYTF,TGTGCCAGCAGTGAGCAGGGGAACTATGGCTACACCTTC
15,TRBV12-2,once,.,TRBJ1-5,CASRPRSGAGQPQHF,TGTGCAAGTCGACCTAGATCGGGGGCAGGTCAGCCCCAGCATTTT
13,TRBV7-3,once,.,TRBJ2-3,CASSPYPTDTQYF,TGTGCCAGCAGCCCCTATCCCACAGATACGCAGTATTTT
13,TRBV4-3,once,.,TRBJ1-2,CASSQDPLYGYTF,TGCGCCAGCAGCCAAGATCCCCTCTATGGCTACACCTTC
14,TRBV18,.,.,TRBJ2-5,CASSPPAGVKTQYF,TGTGCCAGCTCACCACCGGCAGGGGTCAAGACCCAGTACTTC
14,TRBV2,.,TRBD1,TRBJ1-2,CASSFDRGLKGYTF,TGTGCCAGCAGTTTCGACAGGGGGCTGAAAGGCTACACCTTC
13,TRBV19,.,.,TRBJ1-5,CASAGTGNQPQHF,TGTGCCAGTGCCGGGACGGGTAATCAGCCCCAGCATTTT
16,TRBV5-4,.,TRBD1,TRBJ1-6,CASSRPSDRANSPLHF,TGTGCCAGCAGCCGACCCTCAGACAGGGCTAATTCACCCCTCCACTTT
18,TRBV10-2,.,.,TRBJ2-1,CASSESQTGAARDNEQFF,TGCGCCAGCAGTGAGTCACAGACAGGAGCAGCGAGGGACAATGAGCAGTTCTTC
16,TRBV27,.,.,TRBJ1-5,CASSLGSLYSNQPQHF,TGTGCCAGCAGTTTGGGGAGCCTTTATAGCAATCAGCCCCAGCATTTT
15,TRBV6-5,.,.,TRBJ1-5,CASSFSDRSNQPQHF,TGTGCCAGCAGTTTCTCCGACAGGAGCAATCAGCCCCAGCATTTT
14,TRBV29-1,.,.,TRBJ1-5,CSVGSGVGNQPQHF,TGCAGCGTAGGATCGGGGGTCGGGAATCAGCCCCAGCATTTT
18,TRBV9,.,TRBD1,TRBJ1-3,CASSVASGQGASGNTIYF,TGTGCCAGCAGCGTAGCTTCCGGACAGGGCGCCTCTGGAAACACCATATATTTT
16,TRBV5-4,.,.,TRBJ1-3,CASSREMNSPGNTIYF,TGTGCCAGCAGCCGAGAGATGAACAGCCCTGGAAACACCATATATTTT
13,TRBV29-1,.,TRBD1,TRBJ1-5,CSAGTGGGQPQHF,TGCAGCGCCGGGACAGGGGGCGGGCAGCCCCAGCATTTT
12,TRBV3-1/TRBV3-2,.,.,TRBJ1-6,CASSQHNGPLHF,TGTGCCAGCAGCCAACACAACGGGCCACTCCACTTT
16,TRBV19,.,.,TRBJ1-2,CASSTPGTDLDYGYTF,TGTGCCAGTAGTACCCCCGGGACGGACCTCGACTATGGCTACACCTTC
15,TRBV10-3,.,TRBD1,TRBJ1-2,CAISEQGGIDYGYTF,TGTGCCATCAGTGAACAGGGGGGGATAGACTATGGCTACACCTTC
18,TRBV4-1,.,.,TRBJ1-5,CASSQDGFRTTSNQPQHF,TGCGCCAGCAGCCAAGATGGGTTCAGGACAACGAGCAATCAGCCCCAGCATTTT
14,TRBV19,.,.,TRBJ1-5,CASSDRQENQPQHF,TGTGCCAGTAGTGACCGACAGGAGAATCAGCCCCAGCATTTT
15,TRBV15,.,TRBD2,TRBJ2-5,CATSRAGRARETQYF,TGTGCCACCAGCAGAGCGGGGAGGGCCCGGGAGACCCAGTACTTC
14,TRBV10-3,few,.,TRBJ2-7,CAISVGGSTYEQYF,TGTGCCATCAGTGTTGGGGGCTCAACCTACGAGCAGTACTTC
13,TRBV9,.,.,TRBJ1-3,CASSVGPPNTIYF,TGTGCCAGCAGCGTAGGGCCCCCAAACACCATATATTTT
13,TRBV18,.,.,TRBJ1-1,CASSPAEDTEAFF,TGTGCCAGCTCACCAGCGGAAGACACTGAAGCTTTCTTT
14,TRBV6-5,.,TRBD2,TRBJ2-2,CATKTSRNTGELFF,TGTGCCACCAAGACTAGCAGGAACACCGGGGAGCTGTTTTTT